This entry is about one T cell receptor (beta chain). This clonotype was seen only a few times. Its recognized antigen is unknown. No clone much larger than this one lies a single base away; base qualities are absent. These data originate in a study of identical twins (dated by TCRdb to the mid-2010s). For context, the study as a whole: To test whether fetal clonotypes persist, the study used deep sequencing on TCR alpha and beta repertoires from monozygotic twins, unrelated adults of various ages, and cord blood. To rule out contamination, the twin experiments were replicated at different times with different library preparation protocols.

All donors were healthy Caucasians. Three pairs of female monozygotic twins, all aged about 18 to 29 years, made up the twin cohort. Peripheral blood mononuclear cells were the source from which RNA for the TCR libraries was isolated. General study outcomes and caveats: Because the same donors could not be followed over many years, the conclusions depended on cross-sectional statistical analysis. Abundant cord blood beta clonotypes carried fewer insertions; young adult naive repertoires showed a weaker similar trend, while memory repertoires showed none. In monozygotic twins, out-of-frame TCR alpha sharing was systematically underestimated by recombination models, although the models agreed with sharing between unrelated individuals. In beta out-of-frame sequences, excess twin sharing was weaker, because having fewer shared sequences lowered the signal-to-noise ratio. Zero-insertion analyses could be partly confounded by invariant T cells such as MAIT and iNKT, though diverse VJ usage argued against such confounding for most clonotypes. Compared with coincidental sharing between unrelated individuals, out-of-frame TCR alpha sequences shared between twins had an excess of sequences with low generation probability.

Libraries came from 5' RACE. Sequencing relied on an Illumina HiSeq 2000. A universal primer binding site was introduced by template switching, and a unique molecular identifier was present in the final cDNA, enabling accurate counting of TCR cDNA molecules. Specific primers in the conserved constant-segment region were used to synthesize first-strand cDNA for the TCR alpha and beta chains. To control for contamination, each cDNA library was double barcoded with a SMART-Mk sample barcode plus Illumina barcodes. Two successive PCR steps introduced TruSeq adapter sequences along with Illumina sample barcodes. Sequencing of the TCR alpha and beta cDNA libraries was done on the Illumina HiSeq platform using custom primers. The original methods were these. Raw reads were processed with MiGEC to extract unique molecular identifiers, and MiXCR was used to determine CDR3 positions. Recombination models were inferred per individual with the repgenHMM and IGoR tools using an EM algorithm. The analysis of shared clonotypes was done with the tcR package in R, with sharing normalized by the product of cloneset sizes. Out-of-frame nonproductive sequences were analyzed to study raw recombination free of thymic and clonal selection effects. The public sequencing data were trimmed at Q25 with fastp and processed into clonotypes with MiXCR by TCRdb, which kept only in-frame beta chains. Rows with one shared CDR3 protein collapse into an entry with the most common genes and DNA. TCRdb, rather than the study authors, made the V and J calls. This sample is represented by roughly 720,000 distinct CDR3 sequences; 15% to 20% of them were singletons. The top ten hold around 14% of the sample.

CDR1 SQVTM and CDR2 ANQGSEA were looked up in the germline V gene. At the junction V is shortened by 6 bases and J by 0 bases, with 16 bases in between. The CDR3 sequence holds 15 residues, the cysteine and phenylalanine included. Of all the DNA, just the CDR3 is kept, 45 bases in frame from base 1. In addition, the sample was reused for a study of T cells expressing NK-cell markers. As noted in the second study: Fewer than ten donors provided sorted CD3+CD56+NKG2C+, CD3+CD56+NKG2C- and CD3+CD56-NKG2C+ T-cell subsets, whose TCR beta-chain repertoires were profiled. Of the eight sequenced donors, seven were found to be HCMV-seropositive and one was found to be HCMV-seronegative. In several experiments an anti-gammadeltaTCR antibody was added to restrict sorting to alphabetaTCR-expressing T cells. In six donors, the dominant CD3+CD56+NKG2C+ clonotypes ranked among the top 10 CD8+ clonotypes, making up about 1.0-8% of CD8+ T cells. Those dominant clonotypes were again the most abundant among CD3+CD56-NKG2C+ cells in a handful of donors, at roughly 25-65%. Whether the expanded NKG2C-expressing T cell clones were specific for HCMV antigens was left unclear. All eight donors whose samples were sequenced were randomly selected healthy volunteers, three of them men and five women. HCMV-specific IgG was detected in serum with a commercial ELISA kit to determine HCMV serostatus. For six donors, bulk peripheral blood T-cell repertoires were additionally sequenced from unsorted PBMC. MIGEC handled demultiplexing of the reads and grouping by UMI, while MiTCR was used to assemble and quantify clonotypes. To exclude erroneous sequences, any TCR cDNA sequence not supported by at least two reads was discarded. The tcR package was used for downstream repertoire analysis, and clonotypes were matched between fractions using CDR3 nucleotide sequence together with V segment. VDJmatch was used to annotate antigen specificity against VDJdb, with one amino acid substitution in CDR3 permitted.

This TCR was sampled from a young woman in good health. The sample comprised PBMCs. This sequence uses TRBV29-1 and TRBJ2-3; the D gene is perhaps TRBD1, from 5 matching bases. The DNA sequence reads TGCAGCGTCCACGGGTGGGCAGGGAGCACAGATACGCAGTATTTT. Translated, it reads CSVHGWAGSTDTQYF.